These T cell receptor beta chains were read from a single sample in a study of CD8+CD57+ T cells in acquired aplastic anemia. MiXCR, applied by TCRdb to the reads, yields one record per CDR3 protein. The sample records over 250,000 distinct CDR3 sequences, around three fifths being singletons. The sequenced material came from sorted CD4+, CD8+, or CD8+CD57+ T cells (not recorded which) from PBMCs. Receptors originate from a human donor with aplastic anemia. The CDR3 runs from the conserved cysteine through the conserved F or W. A D gene is named only where the DNA matches it firmly. A row's size may be missing; if present it is once, few, many or a size class.

>15|TRBV7-8|TRBJ1-1|.|many
CASSSNQAMNTEAFF
TGTGCCAGCAGTTCAAATCAGGCTATGAACACTGAAGCTTTCTTT
>13|TRBV20-1|TRBJ2-3|TRBD2|.
CSATATSTGTQYF
TGCAGTGCTACTGCGACTAGCACAGGTACGCAGTATTTT
>16|TRBV19|TRBJ1-3|.|.
CASSWGSASSGNTIYF
TGTGCCAGTAGTTGGGGTTCAGCGTCCTCTGGAAACACCATATATTTT
>14|TRBV27|TRBJ2-7|TRBD1|many
CASSLSTGAYEQYF
TGTGCCAGCAGTTTAAGTACAGGGGCCTACGAGCAGTACTTC
>15|TRBV5-8|TRBJ1-5|TRBD1|.
CASSLGDSSNQPKHF
TGTGCCAGCAGCTTGGGGGACAGTAGCAATCAGCCCAAGCACTTT
>16|TRBV18|TRBJ2-1|TRBD2|.
CASSPPVREGRPEQFF
TGTGCCAGCTCACCTCCGGTGCGGGAGGGCCGTCCTGAGCAGTTCTTC
>12|TRBV7-2|TRBJ1-6|.|few
CASTGGNSPLHF
TGTGCCAGCACCGGCGGGAATTCACCCCTCCACTTT
>14|TRBV28|TRBJ1-3|TRBD1|many
CASSSGGTGNTIYF
TGTGCCAGCAGTTCAGGGGGCACTGGAAACACCATATATTTT
>14|TRBV7-9|TRBJ2-6|.|.
CASSAKWGANVLTF
TGTGCCAGCAGCGCTAAGTGGGGGGCCAACGTCCTGACTTTC
>15|TRBV25-1|TRBJ2-5|TRBD1|.
CASSEWGQGKETQYF
TGTGCCAGCAGTGAATGGGGACAGGGTAAAGAGACCCAGTACTTC
>15|TRBV7-9|TRBJ2-1|TRBD2|.
CASSPGLAETNEQFF
TGTGCCAGCAGCCCAGGACTAGCGGAGACCAATGAGCAGTTCTTC
>15|TRBV19|TRBJ1-1|.|.
CASRGEDLMNTEAFF
TGTGCCAGTAGGGGAGAGGATTTGATGAACACTGAAGCTTTCTTT
>14|TRBV2|TRBJ1-1|.|.
CASSETPVSPEAFF
TGTGCCAGCAGTGAAACTCCAGTAAGCCCTGAAGCTTTCTTT
>15|TRBV7-2|TRBJ2-3|TRBD2|.
CATDTSGWFTDTQYF
TGTGCCACCGACACTAGCGGGTGGTTTACAGATACGCAGTATTTT
>13|TRBV20-1|TRBJ1-6|.|.
CSARNEAVSPLHF
TGCAGTGCTAGAAACGAGGCGGTATCACCCCTCCACTTT
>12|TRBV25-1|TRBJ1-2|TRBD1|.
CASNRGGSGYTF
TGTGCCAGCAACAGGGGAGGTAGTGGCTACACCTTC
>13|TRBV5-1|TRBJ2-7|.|.
CASSFTVSYEQYF
TGTGCCAGCAGCTTTACAGTGTCCTACGAGCAGTACTTC
>13|TRBV2|TRBJ1-2|.|.
CASIEGLDYGYTF
TGTGCCAGCATAGAGGGGTTAGACTATGGCTACACCTTC
>12|TRBV29-1|TRBJ1-5|.|.
CSVQDGNQPQHF
TGCAGCGTTCAGGATGGGAATCAGCCCCAGCATTTT
>16|TRBV9|TRBJ2-1|.|.
CASSVGPGGAYGEQFF
TGTGCCAGCAGCGTAGGACCCGGGGGCGCCTACGGTGAGCAGTTCTTC
>15|TRBV5-4|TRBJ1-1|.|once
CASSTEGGVVTEAFF
TGTGCCAGCAGCACCGAAGGGGGGGTAGTCACTGAAGCTTTCTTT
>15|TRBV5-4|TRBJ2-3|TRBD2|few
CASSALSTSTGTQYF
TGTGCCAGCAGCGCCTTATCGACTAGCACAGGTACGCAGTATTTT
>13|TRBV10-3|TRBJ1-2|.|.
CAIRKDYNYCYTF
TGTGCCATCAGAAAAGACTACAACTATTGCTACACCTTC
>14|TRBV9|TRBJ2-1|.|once
CASSVGGAGSEQFF
TGTGCCAGCAGCGTGGGGGGGGCTGGGAGTGAGCAGTTCTTC
>13|TRBV7-7|TRBJ2-5|TRBD1|few
CASRQQGQETQYF
TGTGCCAGCAGACAACAGGGGCAAGAGACCCAGTACTTC
>14|TRBV7-6|TRBJ2-5|.|few
CASSKGTAQETQYF
TGTGCCAGCAGCAAGGGTACGGCCCAAGAGACCCAGTACTTC
>15|TRBV10-2|TRBJ1-1|.|.
CASSETGRMNTEAFF
TGCGCCAGCAGTGAGACGGGCCGAATGAACACTGAAGCTTTCTTT
>16|TRBV7-9|TRBJ2-5|TRBD2|.
CASSSSLAGEPETQYF
TGTGCCAGCAGCTCATCACTAGCGGGGGAACCAGAGACCCAGTACTTC
>15|TRBV24-1|TRBJ2-1|.|.
CATSDSLTVHSEQFF
TGTGCCACCAGTGATTCCCTGACTGTTCACAGTGAGCAGTTCTTC
>14|TRBV15|TRBJ2-1|TRBD2|.
CASSFYSGGDEQFF
TGTGCCAGCAGCTTCTATAGCGGGGGGGATGAGCAGTTCTTC
>14|TRBV29-1|TRBJ1-4|.|few
CSARGSSTNEKLFF
TGCAGCGCAAGGGGGTCATCAACTAATGAAAAACTGTTTTTT
>15|TRBV2|TRBJ1-5|.|.
CASRREQGPWETQHF
TGTGCCAGCAGGAGAGAACAGGGCCCCTGGGAGACCCAGCATTTT
>13|TRBV6-6|TRBJ1-4|.|once
CASHRSHNEKLFF
TGTGCCAGCCATAGGTCCCATAATGAAAAACTGTTTTTT
>16|TRBV7-6|TRBJ1-1|.|few
CASSFASGAADTEAFF
TGTGCCAGCAGCTTCGCTAGCGGGGCCGCGGATACTGAAGCTTTCTTT
>14|TRBV2|TRBJ2-6|.|few
CASMTLHGANVLTF
TGTGCCAGCATGACTCTGCATGGGGCCAACGTCCTGACTTTC
>19|TRBV7-8|TRBJ2-5|TRBD2|.
CASSLGLAETSLKEGTQYF
TGTGCCAGCAGCTTGGGACTAGCGGAAACATCCCTAAAGGAAGGGACCCAGTACTTC
>13|TRBV19|TRBJ2-3|TRBD2|.
CASSTPGRDTQYF
TGTGCCAGTAGTACCCCCGGGAGGGACACGCAGTATTTT
>14|TRBV2|TRBJ1-1|.|.
CASLPPVTGTEAFF
TGTGCCAGCCTTCCCCCCGTGACGGGCACTGAAGCTTTCTTT
>15|TRBV7-9|TRBJ2-7|TRBD1|many
CASSLEQGFGYEQYF
TGTGCCAGCAGCTTAGAACAGGGGTTTGGGTACGAGCAGTACTTC
>15|TRBV20-1|TRBJ2-3|TRBD2|.
CSALSSGTSTDTQYF
TGCAGTGCTCTTTCCAGCGGGACTAGCACAGATACGCAGTATTTT
>14|TRBV15|TRBJ2-5|.|.
CATSRDRGQGTRYF
TGTGCCACCAGCAGAGACAGGGGACAAGGGACCCGGTACTTC
>14|TRBV2|TRBJ1-3|TRBD1|.
CASSWTGSGNTIYF
TGTGCCAGCAGCTGGACAGGCTCTGGAAACACCATATATTTT